This T cell receptor (beta chain) was sequenced in a study of T cell responses to AZD1222 COVID-19 vaccine. Profiling relied on immunoSEQ multiplex PCR, and the TCRdb table lists in-frame clones only, not all of them. This table has about 100,000 clones, 80% to 90% appearing once. The input for sequencing was peripheral blood, taken on day 0 of AZD1222 vaccination. The sequence was obtained from an adult in good health.

The CDR3 loop reads CASSPLNSNQPQHF. The CDR3 coding sequence is TGTGCCAGCAGTCCATTGAATAGCAATCAGCCCCAGCATTTT. The V and J genes are TRBV28 and TRBJ1-5; D is ambiguous. Trimming stripped 5 bases from V and 0 bases from J, with 8 bases between. From germline, CDR1 is MDHEN and CDR2 SYDVKM. The CDR3 length is 14 residues.